The 14 T cell receptor beta chains below were found in one sample sequenced in a study of cytomegalovirus exposure and HLA in healthy donors. Primers for the PCR totalled 60 Vbeta and 13 Jbeta. Assay: immunoSEQ multiplex PCR; the TCRdb copy retains only in-frame clones and omits some. The data show about 140,000 clones, approximately 57% seen once. Sequenced material: PBMCs. The receptors were sampled from a male donor in good health and CMV-seronegative.

The V and J genes are TRBV21-1 and TRBJ1-2. TRBV21-1 is flagged as a pseudogene. The CDR3 runs to 12 residues. The CDR3 protein is CASSPGGYGYTF. DNA for the CDR3: TGTGCCAGCAGCCCGGGAGGTTACGGCTACACCTTC.

The chain employs TRBV11-3 and TRBJ2-2; no firm D call. The V gene's germline CDR1 is SGHNT and CDR2 YENEEA. V was clipped by 3 bases and J by 5 bases, with 7 bases between them. This CDR3 is 13 amino acids long. The chain's CDR3 is CASSLSQTGELFF. The CDR3 DNA reads TGTGCCAGCAGCTTGTCCCAGACCGGGGAGCTGTTTTTT.

The CDR3 coding sequence is TGTGCCAGCAGCGGGAAACTAGCGGGGCTCCAAGAGACCCAGTACTTC. Protein: CASSGKLAGLQETQYF. The chain carries TRBV7-2 and TRBJ2-5, with 10 bases fitting TRBD2. The trim removed 5 bases at V and 1 base at J, leaving 7 bases unmatched. Germline V gene lookup returns CDR1 SGHTA and CDR2 FQGNSA. This CDR3 is 16 amino acids long.

This chain uses TRBV6-1 with TRBJ2-7; 7 positions match TRBD1. The CDR3 is 15 residues long. Germline V CDR1 and CDR2: MNHNS, SASEGT. The J segment lost 4 bases and the V segment lost 5 bases, leaving 11 bases of the junction unmatched. CDR3 nucleotides: TGTGCCAGCAGTTCGAGACAGGGACCTTGGTACGAGCAGTACTTC. Protein sequence: CASSSRQGPWYEQYF.

V gene TRBV5-1 combines with J gene TRBJ1-1; D may be TRBD1 (6 bases). The germline V gene has CDR1 SGHRS and CDR2 YFSETQ. Trimming removed 9 bases from V and 6 bases from J, with 21 bases in between. This CDR3 comprises 14 residues. The CDR3 is CAIKQYHQGSEAFF. In nucleotides, the CDR3 is TGCGCCATCAAGCAGTACCACCAGGGGTCTGAAGCTTTCTTT.

The CDR3 loop is CASSREADGGSFF. The CDR3 DNA reads TGTGCCAGCAGCCGAGAGGCGGACGGAGGTTCATTCTTT. The chain has TRBV7-2 and TRBJ1-1, with no clear D. Germline CDR1 and CDR2: SGHTA and FQGNSA. This CDR3 region has 13 residues. Trimming pared 5 bases from V and 14 bases from J, leaving 21 bases between.

The rearrangement links TRBV28 to TRBJ2-1; D might be TRBD2 (5 bases). The length of the CDR3 is 14 residues. Germline CDR1 MDHEN, CDR2 SYDVKM. Trimming stripped 1 base from V and 8 bases from J, with 12 bases between. In DNA form, the CDR3 reads TGTGCCAGCAGTTTATACCCCCCGAGGGATGAGCAGTTCTTC. Amino acid sequence: CASSLYPPRDEQFF.

The rearrangement links TRBV27 to TRBJ2-7; the D gene is possibly TRBD2 (5 bases). CDR1 and CDR2 (germline): MNHEY, SMNVEV (reference sequence). Deletions cut 6 bases from V and 3 bases from J, with 21 bases between. This CDR3 spans 16 amino acids. CDR3 amino acids: CASRPITGGFRYEQYF. CDR3 coding DNA: TGTGCCAGCAGGCCCATAACTGGAGGTTTCCGCTACGAGCAGTACTTC.

This clone was counted only a few times. The chain joins TRBV28 to TRBJ2-3, with 7 bases lining up with TRBD2. This CDR3 comprises 17 residues. V lost 7 bases, J lost 3 bases, and 16 bases stayed unmatched. Germline CDR1 MDHEN, CDR2 SYDVKM. CDR3 amino acids: CASTINWGGTGTDTQYF. CDR3 DNA: TGTGCCAGCACCATCAACTGGGGGGGAACGGGTACAGATACGCAGTATTTT.

The table lists this clone with a count of one. CDR3 nucleotide sequence: TGTGCCAGTAGTAGCCCTATGACAGGGTCCCAGCCCCAGCATTTT. Its translation is CASSSPMTGSQPQHF. V and J are TRBV19 and TRBJ1-5; 7 nucleotides agree with TRBD1. The CDR3 runs 15 residues. With 4 bases clipped from V and 7 bases from J, the junction kept 10 bases outside the gene matches. CDR1 is LNHDA and CDR2 is SQIVND in the germline V gene (reference sequence).

This clone was found a few times. The V gene is TRBV30, the J gene TRBJ2-7, with D possibly TRBD2 on 6 matching bases. The CDR3 runs 13 residues. V was trimmed by 3 bases and J by 2 bases, leaving 11 bases between them. Germline-derived CDR1 and CDR2 are GTSNPN and SVGIG (reference sequence). CDR3 amino acids: CAWRGLGTYEQYF. CDR3 nucleotides: TGTGCCTGGAGGGGACTGGGGACCTACGAGCAGTACTTC.

The chain carries TRBV7-9 and TRBJ2-5; no clear D. Germline assignment: CDR1 SEHNR and CDR2 FQNEAQ (reference sequence). The CDR3 runs to 17 residues. Trimming removed 2 bases at V and 2 bases at J, with 18 bases between. DNA of the CDR3: TGTGCCAGCAGCTTAAATGAACAGCATTCAATACAAGAGACCCAGTACTTC. Translating it yields CASSLNEQHSIQETQYF.

This chain links TRBV2 with TRBJ2-1, with D possibly matching TRBD2 (6 bases). The CDR3 is 16 residues long. The V gene's germline CDR1 is SNHLY and CDR2 FYNNEI. Trimming left V 7 bases short and J 0 bases short, with 16 bases between. The CDR3 sequence: CASTGTSQSSYNEQFF. CDR3 coding DNA: TGTGCCAGCACCGGGACTTCCCAGAGCTCCTACAATGAGCAGTTCTTC.

This clone was recorded only once. This chain uses TRBV5-1 with TRBJ1-4, with TRBD1 as a possible D gene (5 bases). CDR1 SGHRS and CDR2 YFSETQ come from the germline V gene. V was trimmed by 6 bases and J by 6 bases, leaving 18 bases between them. CDR3 length equals 15 residues. CDR3 DNA: TGCGCCAGCAACTTTAGCCCCGGAGGGGATGAAAAACTGTTTTTT. It translates to CASNFSPGGDEKLFF.